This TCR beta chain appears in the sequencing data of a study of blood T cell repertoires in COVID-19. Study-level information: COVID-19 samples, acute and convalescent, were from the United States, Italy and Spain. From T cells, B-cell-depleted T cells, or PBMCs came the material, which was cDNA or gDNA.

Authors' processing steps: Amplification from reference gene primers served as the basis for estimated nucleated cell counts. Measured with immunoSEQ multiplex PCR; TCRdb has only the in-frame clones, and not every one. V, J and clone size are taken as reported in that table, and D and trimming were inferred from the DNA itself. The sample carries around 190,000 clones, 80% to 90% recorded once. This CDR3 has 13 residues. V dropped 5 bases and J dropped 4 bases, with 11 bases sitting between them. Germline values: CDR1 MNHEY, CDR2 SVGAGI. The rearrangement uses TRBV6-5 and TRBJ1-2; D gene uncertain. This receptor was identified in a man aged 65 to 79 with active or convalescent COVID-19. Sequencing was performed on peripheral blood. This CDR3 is CASSLGLSYGYTF. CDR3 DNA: TGTGCCAGCAGTCTCGGTTTGTCCTATGGCTACACCTTC.